Below, 13 T cell receptor beta chains from the same sample are listed, as sequenced in a study of T cell changes during pregnancy in multiple sclerosis. Clones were read by immunoSEQ multiplex PCR, and TCRdb kept only the in-frame ones, dropping some. The repertoire holds approximately 98,000 clones, with 92% as singletons. The sample consisted of peripheral blood, taken after pregnancy. Receptor source: a female donor in good health, enrolled as a control in a pregnancy study.

The chain has TRBV11-2 and TRBJ2-1, with a tentative D call TRBD2 (6 bases). The V end was cut by 7 bases, the J end by 0 bases, with 13 bases between. This CDR3 is 15 amino acids long. Germline CDR1 and CDR2: SGHAT and FQNNGV. CDR3 DNA sequence: TGTGCCAGCACCCGGGGCGGGAACTCCTACAATGAGCAGTTCTTC. It yields the protein CASTRGGNSYNEQFF.

The gene calls are TRBV18 and TRBJ1-1; 9 nucleotides line up with TRBD1. Germline V lookup: CDR1 KGHSH, CDR2 LQKENI. With 4 bases clipped from V and 10 bases from J, the junction kept 7 bases outside the gene matches. This CDR3 is built from 13 residues. The CDR3 coding sequence is TGTGCCAGCTCACGGAAGGACAGGGGCTTAGCTTTCTTT. Its protein is CASSRKDRGLAFF.

The V and J genes are TRBV19 and TRBJ1-1; 7 bases are a match to TRBD1. This CDR3 comprises 13 residues. The V gene's germline CDR1 is LNHDA and CDR2 SQIVND (reference sequence). J was trimmed by 10 bases and V by 1 base; bases with no gene match: 6. Here the CDR3 reads CASSIGQGFSAFF. Written as DNA, the CDR3 is TGTGCCAGTAGTATAGGACAGGGTTTTTCAGCTTTCTTT.

The V gene is TRBV21-1, the J gene TRBJ2-6; the D call TRBD1 from the table was never checked on the DNA. TRBV21-1 is listed as a pseudogene. This CDR3 is built from 20 residues. The DNA of the CDR3 is TGTGCCAGCAGCAAAGTTGGAGTCAGGGGGCCGTCCTCTGGGGCCAACGTCCTGACTTTC. It codes for CASSKVGVRGPSSGANVLTF.

The chain links TRBV14 to TRBJ2-7; 11 positions match TRBD1. The CDR3 has 17 residues. The trim removed 0 bases at V and 6 bases at J, leaving 10 bases unmatched. CDR1 SGHDN and CDR2 FVKESK come from the germline V gene. DNA of the CDR3: TGTGCCAGCAGCCAAGATCGGACAGGGGGCTTCGGCTCCGAGCAGTACTTC. Its translation is CASSQDRTGGFGSEQYF.

The rearrangement links TRBV27 to TRBJ2-7; the D gene is possibly TRBD2 (6 bases). V lost 4 bases and J 4 bases, leaving 11 bases between the germline ends. Germline CDR1 MNHEY, CDR2 SMNVEV (reference sequence). This CDR3 comprises 13 residues. The CDR3, as DNA: TGTGCCAGCAGTTCCCGTGGGAGGTACGAGCAGTACTTC. Residues: CASSSRGRYEQYF.

The CDR3 sequence: CASSLAPGGRKFF. In nucleotides, the CDR3 is TGCGCCAGCAGCTTGGCCCCAGGGGGTCGCAAGTTCTTC. The chain couples TRBV5-1 to TRBJ2-1; 7 nucleotides agree with TRBD1. The CDR3 length is 13 residues. CDR1 and CDR2 from the germline V gene are SGHRS and YFSETQ. The V gene end was trimmed by 0 bases and the J gene end by 14 bases; junction bases not matched to a gene: 8.

This chain links TRBV7-3 with TRBJ2-1; TRBD2 aligns across 8 bases. CDR3 length: 17 residues. Unmatched junction bases numbered 10, after V lost 1 base and J lost 5 bases. CDR1 and CDR2 (germline): SGHTA, FQGTGA. This CDR3 reads CASSLIGWRGADNEQFF. The CDR3, as DNA: TGTGCCAGCAGCTTAATTGGGTGGCGGGGGGCCGACAATGAGCAGTTCTTC.

This clone was counted a single time. V usage is TRBV6-6 and J usage is TRBJ2-7, with 8 positions matching TRBD1. The V gene end was trimmed by 6 bases and the J gene end by 2 bases; junction bases not matched to a gene: 9. The germline gives CDR1 MNHNY, CDR2 SVGAGI (reference sequence). The CDR3 sequence is 15 residues long. For the CDR3, the DNA is TGTGCCAGCAGATCCGGACAGGGTGGGACCTACGAGCAGTACTTC. Amino acid sequence: CASRSGQGGTYEQYF.

V and J are TRBV5-4 and TRBJ2-1, with D maybe TRBD1 (6 bases). The CDR3 is 13 residues long. Trimming took off 4 bases at V and 5 bases at J, with 10 bases between the two ends. Germline V gene data show CDR1 as SGHNT and CDR2 as YYREEE (reference sequence). The CDR3: CASSPQGDNEQFF. DNA for the CDR3: TGTGCCAGCAGCCCACAGGGCGACAATGAGCAGTTCTTC. The complete variable domain, with remaining parts taken from reference TRBV5-4 and TRBJ2-1, reads ETGVTQSPTHLIKTRGQQVTLRCSSQSGHNTVSWYQQALGQGPQFIFQYYREEENGRGNFPPRFSGLQFPNYSSELNVNALELDDSALYLCASSPQGDNEQFFGPGTRLTVL.

The chain combines TRBV19 with TRBJ1-1; 7 bases line up with TRBD1. This CDR3 is built from 12 residues. Germline V gene sequence: CDR1 LNHDA, CDR2 SQIVND (reference sequence). After removal of 10 bases from V and 4 bases from J, the junction contained 6 bases not matched to a gene. Written as DNA, the CDR3 is TGTGCCACTGGGCAGGGGGGCACTGAAGCTTTCTTT. Encoded protein: CATGQGGTEAFF.

This chain uses TRBV2 with TRBJ1-2, with 8 bases identical to TRBD1. Germline CDR1 and CDR2: SNHLY and FYNNEI. The CDR3 covers 13 residues. Unmatched junction bases numbered 2, after V lost 5 bases and J lost 3 bases. In DNA, the CDR3 is TGTGCCAGCAGTTGGGGACAGGACTATGGCTACACCTTC. Encoded protein: CASSWGQDYGYTF.

The chain has TRBV4-1 and TRBJ2-2; weak D call: TRBD2 (7 bases). Trimming stripped 6 bases from V and 4 bases from J, with 12 bases between. The germline CDR1 and CDR2 sequences are MGHRA and YSYEKL. The length of the CDR3 is 14 residues. The CDR3 here is CASRHGGLTGELFF. CDR3 in DNA: TGCGCCAGCAGGCACGGGGGGCTCACCGGGGAGCTGTTTTTT.